These T cell receptor beta chains were read from a single sample in a study. MiXCR was run by TCRdb on the 5' RACE reads, yielding one entry per CDR3 protein. The sample has roughly 4,900 distinct CDR3 sequences; about three quarters are singletons. The sequenced material came from naive CD4+ T cells sorted from blood. Receptors were obtained from a female donor with breast cancer. The CDR3 runs from the conserved cysteine through the conserved F or W. The D gene is left open where the match is weak.

D gene,V gene,CDR3 protein
TRBD2,TRBV4-1,CASSQGATSGAPQETQYF
-,TRBV12-3/TRBV12-4,CASSLVSDTQYF
TRBD2,TRBV6-2/TRBV6-3,CASSYRIELGTSGTSQFF
-,TRBV7-9,CASSSGSGRANYGYTF
-,TRBV12-3/TRBV12-4,CASSPKNIQYF
-,TRBV28,CASSSLYGYTF
-,TRBV18,CASCCVPGTDTQYF
TRBD1,TRBV20-1,CSAIRTGGGNTKAFF
-,TRBV5-6,CASSNMGEQFF
-,TRBV6-5,CAISEGRSHGYTF
TRBD1,TRBV6-2/TRBV6-3,CASLTGVTEAFF
TRBD2,TRBV4-2,CASSQVFGTSGSYEQYF
-,TRBV5-7,CASSLYLGPSTDTQYF
-,TRBV15,CATSRDYPGAAAAYEQYF
-,TRBV6-5,CASRSPGHYGYTF
-,TRBV10-1,CASSGLGTHDALCSNQPQHF
TRBD2,TRBV20-1,CSAPSAGDWLGEQFF
TRBD2,TRBV10-1,CASSETASGPYNEQFF
-,TRBV20-1,CSARDSVTQPQHF
-,TRBV6-1,CASSEVHRVNQPQHF
TRBD1,TRBV2,CASKPGQGVYEQFF
TRBD1,TRBV20-1,CSAKKRDRSNSPLHF
-,TRBV20-1,CSARDNQARNTGELFF
-,TRBV27,CASSWGLNTGELFF
TRBD2,TRBV11-2,CASSYTVAGGPKETQYF
TRBD2,TRBV15,CATSRGASSGSKADTQYF
-,TRBV7-8,CASSLVRLNNSPLHF
TRBD2,TRBV18,CASKGLAPYNEQFF
-,TRBV9,CASSESPVFGETQYF
TRBD1,TRBV5-1,CASSLEGGRSSYNEQFF
TRBD1,TRBV20-1,CSAKDRGTYNEQFF
TRBD1,TRBV6-1,CARRAGDSTDTQYF
-,TRBV6-5,CASSGSEELFF
-,TRBV12-3/TRBV12-4,CASNRGLAGVGGYTF
TRBD1,TRBV5-1,CASGEGAVVGETQYF
TRBD1,TRBV4-1,CASSNPTGLSDSYEQYF
-,TRBV20-1,CSARDNSYEQYF
TRBD2,TRBV29-1,CSVAGGQETQYF